Listed here is a single T cell receptor beta chain. This clone was observed a handful of times. Its antigen is currently not known. Base qualities are not provided; no much larger clone lies one nucleotide away. Library preparation was by the immunoSEQ multiplex PCR assay. A mixture of 60 forward primers for TCR Vbeta segments and 13 reverse primers for TCR Jbeta segments was used in the multiplex PCR. Amplification of the CDR3 region of rearranged TCR beta genes was performed with a multiplex PCR assay on genomic DNA. On the Illumina HiSeq System, the amplified TCR beta libraries were sequenced as 87-base-pair reads. As for the original processing: A later analysis counted some 74 million unique TCR beta chains across the 550 to 750 repertoires, and around 9.9 million of these chains were shared by at least two donors. To remove PCR and sequencing errors, raw reads were error-corrected and collapsed into unique sequences using a nearest-neighbor algorithm that merged closely related sequences. CDR3 sequences were aligned to IMGT reference sequences to assign V, D and J gene segments. For a sequence to be retained, at least a six-nucleotide match to both a V gene segment and a J gene segment was required. Rearrangements were called productive when the CDR3 lacked stop codons and stayed in frame with V and J; all others were non-productive. CDR3 was defined according to IMGT convention as the region running from the second conserved V-encoded cysteine to the conserved J-encoded phenylalanine. Sequences without an unambiguous match to a single V gene segment were excluded from the earlier analysis of several hundred of the donors. In an earlier analysis of roughly 500 of the donors, V segments were called functional above 56.7% productive rearrangements and were called segregating when the between-donor standard deviation exceeded 5%. A statistical classification framework was built to diagnose cytomegalovirus status from the catalog of TCR beta chain sequences. In a later analysis, TCR nucleotide sequences were compared against IMGT/GENE-DB human TR gene sequences so that V and J genes could be assigned. A later analysis assigned CDR3 sequences and most-parsimonious VDJ recombination scenarios with the TCRdist pipeline. In a later analysis, each TCR beta chain was defined by its CDR3 amino acid sequence together with its V-gene family, and reads without a unique V-gene family were excluded. To address suspected cross-contamination and a sequencing artifact, a later analysis removed approximately 590 highly shared, low-generation-probability nucleotide sequences. In a later analysis, a clonal expansion index was calculated for each public chain from normalized within-repertoire ranks of inferred template counts. In a later analysis, generation probabilities were computed using a VDJ recombination model fitted to out-of-frame rearrangements, and the results were checked against IGoR. In a later analysis, TCR-TCR, TCR-HLA and TCR-CMV co-occurrence was scored with hypergeometric tests, and a repertoire-size bias correction was applied to TCR pairs. A later analysis estimated false discovery rates by permuting HLA or CMV assignments 20 times. In a later analysis, co-occurring TCRs were grouped using DBSCAN, with TCRdist sequence similarity added in when clustering inside HLA-allele-positive subsets. Repertoires with fewer than 30,000 or more than 120,000 public chains, plus five repertoires with anomalous nucleotide sharing, were excluded from co-occurrence clustering. TCRdb retrieved this table from immuneACCESS and kept in-frame rearrangements only. Not all clones are present; in checked studies, unresolved V genes account for under half, and no reason is known for the remainder. V and J calls and clone size are those listed in that table; D and trimming were worked out from the DNA. The sample records some 250,000 clones, around 80% of which are singletons. The top ten constitute 5% to 6.5% of the sample.

The cohort consisted of 600 to 750 healthy bone marrow donors. Cohort members were all nominally healthy when sampled, although unrecorded immune exposures were likely present. The donor was CMV seropositive and was included in the group of 290 or so seropositive cohort members. A peripheral blood sample was collected from each donor, and TCR beta sequencing was performed on peripheral blood mononuclear cells. Genomic DNA extraction from the blood cell samples was performed with the Qiagen DNeasy Blood Extraction Kit. For CDR1 and CDR2, the germline V gene lists MGHRA and YSYEKL. Relative to germline, V is missing 4 bases and J is missing 5 bases, with 3 bases of the junction outside any gene match. The CDR3 runs 13 amino acids, cysteine and phenylalanine included. Just CDR3 DNA is preserved here, 39 bases in frame from base 1. This sample is part of a study of cytomegalovirus exposure and HLA in healthy donors (dated by TCRdb to about 2017). For context, the study as a whole: In an earlier analysis of approximately 640 of the donors, about 270 Gb of sequence data and some 120 million unique TCR beta sequences from about 179 million T cells were reported. HLA typing included class I and class II loci at four-digit resolution. Donor age, sex, ethnicity and CMV serostatus were collected together with the repertoire data. To decide whether each TCR beta V gene segment behaved as functional or pseudogenic, an earlier analysis of approximately 590 of the donors relied on high-throughput TCR beta sequencing. Genome-wide SNP genotypes for about 60% of the roughly 670 donors were used in a later genetic analysis, which treated that subset as a discovery cohort. High-throughput TCR immunosequencing, statistical association of individual TCRs with disease status, and machine learning were combined to predict cytomegalovirus infection status. The study profiled the T cell repertoires of around 700 subjects by immunosequencing and related them to cytomegalovirus serostatus. Because of strong linkage in the cohort, 4 to 6 DR-DQ haplotypes were treated as single units for association and clustering. About 300 gigabases of sequencing data and tens of millions of unique TCR sequences were included in an early release covering about 600 HLA-typed donors. A separate validation cohort of 100 to 150 different subjects was used in addition to the approximately 610-subject first cohort. A later analysis re-examined previously published TCR beta repertoires from roughly 650 donors and added high-resolution HLA genotyping to investigate patterns of TCR occurrence. Of the 300 to 450 genotyped donors, approximately 83% fell in the genetic ancestry cluster associated with self-reported Caucasian donors. The number of donors typed differed by locus, with roughly 620-630 for A, B, C, DRB1 and DQB1, 522 for DQA1, 600 to 610 for DPA1, and 400 to 490 for DPB1. On average, about 240,000 unique TCR beta nucleotide sequences were sequenced per donor among 398 genotyped donors of the cohort, with about 19% of those sequences being non-productive. The study was designed to test whether signatures of past pathogen exposure could be identified by cataloging public T cell receptors. Rather than using new phenotypic data, the later analysis identified candidate immune exposures from TCR beta sequences and from how often those sequences occurred across donors. All discovery cohort repertoires had been generated using a single sequencing platform.

On the study overall, not on this receptor specifically: According to the authors, the approach could potentially be generalized to other disease states and immunological phenotypes. For the cohort, immune exposure information was limited to CMV serostatus. A later analysis found that most CMV-associated TCR beta chains appeared HLA-restricted, with HLA associations seemingly driven largely by CMV exposure. A later analysis found that TCR association rates varied across HLA loci, with DRB1 alleles showing the most associated TCRs and HLA-C alleles the fewest. A further reported finding was that TCR beta sequences accurately predicted the HLA-A and HLA-B alleles for most subjects in the first cohort. A cluster of highly shared sequence variants was judged likely to represent a technical artifact of the sequencing pipeline. A later genetic analysis reported fewer N-insertions in productive TCRs among donors in an Asian-associated ancestry cluster than the 666-donor mean. The classifier was reported to diagnose cytomegalovirus status with high specificity and sensitivity in both the original and validation cohorts. In a later genetic analysis, a missense DCLRE1C variant was associated with V-gene and J-gene trimming of TCR beta chains, and the association was replicated in an independent cohort. The study gave a list of around 170 TCR beta chains associated with cytomegalovirus. Some IMGT-functional V segments, including TRBV6-2 and TRBV6-3, could not be told apart with the 87-base-pair reads, so those segments were excluded. Presence/absence analyses assumed roughly uniform sequencing depth across donors, an assumption that may not hold. Most TCR sequences were seen in very few donors, while some public TCRs were found in many individuals. In a later analysis, several top co-occurrence clusters were reported to appear linked to parvovirus B19, influenza, CMV and Epstein-Barr virus. Linkage disequilibrium might explain the correlated functional status among segregating V segments, but an unknown experimental factor could not be excluded. In vitro tests confirmed that three of the cytomegalovirus-associated TCR beta chains recognize cytomegalovirus antigens. Because HLA typing was missing for some donors at each locus, association tests included only the typed subset. Broadly in line with IMGT annotations, most TCR beta V segments showed up in productive rearrangements about 90% or about 30% of the time in an earlier analysis of under 700 of the donors. This cohort had only TCR beta chains sequenced, and the lack of alpha or paired-chain data limited which features could be detected. Strong co-occurrence of HLA alleles, especially DR and DQ, made assigning TCR associations to individual alleles difficult. A later analysis found that HLA-associated TCR beta chains were more clonally expanded and had lower generation probabilities than equally common non-associated chains. Because counts were too low, approximately 18 rarely observed V segments, including chromosome 9 orphons, were excluded from the earlier analysis of some 590 of the donors. At a false discovery rate of 0.05, a later analysis linked some 17,000 TCR beta sequences to specific HLA alleles.

The sequenced sample was PBMCs. The clonotype comes from a woman between 35 and 50 years old in good health and CMV-seropositive. Recombination joined TRBV4-1 with TRBJ2-5, with 8 bases matching TRBD2. The CDR3 region reads CASSRTSGETQYF. The sequenced DNA: TGCGCCAGCAGCCGCACTAGCGGTGAGACCCAGTACTTC.